The 25 T cell receptor beta chains below all came from one sample that was sequenced in a study of cytomegalovirus exposure and HLA in healthy donors. Researchers ran the PCR with 60 Vbeta and 13 Jbeta primers. Profiled with immunoSEQ multiplex PCR; TCRdb holds only in-frame clones, not every one. This repertoire includes approximately 210,000 clones. The sample consisted of PBMCs. The receptor set was obtained from a woman between 25 and 40 years old in good health and CMV-seropositive.

The chain uses TRBV2 and TRBJ1-6; no firm D call. The CDR3 is 14 amino acids. In germline, CDR1 is SNHLY, CDR2 FYNNEI. The ends were cut back, 8 bases at V and 7 bases at J, with 15 bases in the middle. This CDR3 is CASVPGPFNSPLHF. The CDR3 DNA follows: TGTGCCAGCGTTCCGGGTCCCTTCAATTCACCCCTCCACTTT.

The V call is TRBV11-2, the J call TRBJ2-2; tentative D call: TRBD2 (5 bases). Germline V CDR1 and CDR2: SGHAT, FQNNGV. The CDR3 consists of 13 residues. V lost 1 base to trimming and J lost 6 bases, with 6 bases between them. As DNA, the CDR3 is TGTGCCAGCAGCTTAGTCGGGGCCGGGGAGCTGTTTTTT. Amino acid sequence: CASSLVGAGELFF.

The rearrangement links TRBV9 to TRBJ1-3; D not certain. Trimming cost V 3 bases and J 1 base, with 11 bases left between them. This CDR3 region has 15 residues. The V gene's germline CDR1 is SGDLS and CDR2 YYNGEE. This CDR3 is CASSGGGDSGNTIYF. The CDR3 region has the DNA TGTGCCAGCAGCGGTGGAGGAGATTCTGGAAACACCATATATTTT.

The J gene is TRBJ1-2, the V gene TRBV11-2; D ambiguous. Trimming took off 1 base at V and 8 bases at J, with 14 bases between the two ends. The CDR3 runs to 14 residues. Germline CDR1 and CDR2: SGHAT and FQNNGV. CDR3 DNA: TGTGCCAGCAGCTTAGGGGGAGGTATCGAGGGCTACACCTTC. Translating it yields CASSLGGGIEGYTF.

The chain is built from TRBV19 and TRBJ1-2, with D perhaps TRBD1 (5 bases). Trimming left V 1 base short and J 5 bases short, with 17 bases between. The CDR3 sequence is 16 residues long. Germline V gene lookup returns CDR1 LNHDA and CDR2 SQIVND (reference sequence). The CDR3 DNA is TGTGCCAGTAGTATAGTTGGCCTTATTGGGACTTATGGCTACACCTTC. Protein product: CASSIVGLIGTYGYTF.

This chain uses TRBV27 with TRBJ1-2; tentatively, D is TRBD1 (5 bases). V lost 8 bases to trimming and J lost 10 bases, with 23 bases between them. This CDR3 is built from 14 residues. Germline V gives CDR1 MNHEY, CDR2 SMNVEV (reference sequence). CDR3 loop: CASGKRGFEVAYTF. Written as DNA, the CDR3 is TGTGCCAGCGGAAAACGGGGGTTTGAGGTCGCCTACACCTTC.

The rearrangement joins TRBV4-2 to TRBJ2-6, with TRBD1 matching 8 bases. J lost 2 bases, V lost 0 bases, and 6 bases had no gene match. Germline V gene sequence: CDR1 LGHNA, CDR2 YNFKEQ. This CDR3 comprises 18 residues. The CDR3 spells CASSQEEDRVTGANVLTF. DNA of the CDR3: TGTGCCAGCAGCCAAGAGGAGGACAGGGTAACTGGGGCCAACGTCCTGACTTTC.

The CDR3 is CASSLRGSEAFF. The CDR3 nucleotides read TGTGCCAGCAGTTTGCGGGGGAGTGAAGCTTTCTTT. The chain links TRBV28 to TRBJ1-1; TRBD1 might be the D (5 bases). The CDR3 spans 12 residues. Between the trimmed V and J ends, which lost 3 bases and 7 bases, there was a span of 9 bases. Germline values: CDR1 MDHEN, CDR2 SYDVKM.

The J gene is TRBJ1-3, the V gene TRBV30, with 8 bases that match TRBD1. J lost 0 bases, V lost 4 bases, and 8 bases had no gene match. Germline V CDR1 and CDR2: GTSNPN, SVGIG (reference sequence). The CDR3 is made up of 16 amino acids. The CDR3 here is CAWTHGQGFSGNTIYF. The CDR3 coding sequence is TGTGCCTGGACCCACGGACAGGGTTTCTCTGGAAACACCATATATTTT.

The chain has TRBV4-1 and TRBJ1-4; perhaps TRBD1 as D (6 bases). This CDR3 comprises 16 residues. Trimming cost V 0 bases and J 9 bases, with 17 bases left between them. Germline values: CDR1 MGHRA, CDR2 YSYEKL. The chain's CDR3 is CASSQDLTGSFKKLFF. In DNA, the CDR3 is TGCGCCAGCAGCCAAGATCTAACAGGGAGTTTTAAAAAACTGTTTTTT.

The rearrangement joins TRBV10-3 to TRBJ1-4, with 7 nucleotides matching TRBD1. This CDR3 is built from 14 residues. In germline, CDR1 is ENHRY, CDR2 SYGVKD. With 5 bases clipped from V and 4 bases from J, the junction kept 4 bases outside the gene matches. The CDR3 bases are TGTGCCATCAGTAGGGGGACAGTTAATGAAAAACTGTTTTTT. Protein: CAISRGTVNEKLFF.

The V gene is TRBV19, the J gene TRBJ2-3; TRBD2 is a possible D gene (6 bases). The CDR3 has 14 amino acids. The ends were cut back, 5 bases at V and 5 bases at J, with 14 bases in the middle. CDR1 and CDR2 from the germline V gene are LNHDA and SQIVND (reference sequence). This CDR3 is CASSVSGPLDTQYF. The CDR3 DNA is TGTGCCAGTAGTGTTAGCGGCCCCTTAGATACGCAGTATTTT.

The chain uses TRBV6-1 and TRBJ1-5; a weak D match, TRBD1 (6 bases). Germline V gene lookup returns CDR1 MNHNS and CDR2 SASEGT. V gave up 8 bases and J gave up 0 bases, with 8 bases separating them. The CDR3 loop spans 13 amino acids. The CDR3 loop is CASQGHSNQPQHF. In nucleotides, the CDR3 is TGTGCCAGCCAGGGACATAGCAATCAGCCCCAGCATTTT.

This chain joins TRBV5-1 and TRBJ1-1; tentative D call: TRBD1 (6 bases). Germline lookup yields CDR1 SGHRS and CDR2 YFSETQ. V was clipped by 4 bases and J by 2 bases, with 12 bases between them. The CDR3 consists of 14 residues. CDR3 in DNA: TGCGCCAGCAGCACAGGGAATGATAACACTGAAGCTTTCTTT. Encoded protein: CASSTGNDNTEAFF. Using reference TRBV5-1 and TRBJ1-1 for the parts outside the CDR3, the full variable domain is KAGVTQTPRYLIKTRGQQVTLSCSPISGHRSVSWYQQTPGQGLQFLFEYFSETQRNKGNFPGRFSGRQFSNSRSEMNVSTLELGDSALYLCASSTGNDNTEAFFGQGTRLTVV.

The gene calls are TRBV29-1 and TRBJ2-1; 10 bases match TRBD1. The V and J ends lost 2 bases and 4 bases, in that order; junction bases with no gene match: 2. The CDR3 length is 14 residues. Germline V CDR1 and CDR2: SQVTM, ANQGSEA. DNA for the CDR3: TGCAGCGTTGAACCGGGACAGGGGTACAATGAGCAGTTCTTC. Protein sequence: CSVEPGQGYNEQFF.

The V and J genes are TRBV18 and TRBJ2-7, with TRBD2 identical over 7 bases. This CDR3 contains 16 residues. The germline gives CDR1 KGHSH, CDR2 LQKENI. Trimming at V came to 0 bases and at J to 4 bases, leaving 9 bases not matched to a gene. CDR3 in DNA: TGTGCCAGCTCACCACCTAGCGGGCGTGGGGCGTACGAGCAGTACTTC. It codes for CASSPPSGRGAYEQYF. The full variable domain, rest sourced from reference TRBV18 and TRBJ2-7, is NAGVMQNPRHLVRRRGQEARLRCSPMKGHSHVYWYRQLPEEGLKFMVYLQKENIIDESGMPKERFSAEFPKEGPSILRIQQVVRGDSAAYFCASSPPSGRGAYEQYFGPGTRLTVT.

This chain uses TRBV30 with TRBJ2-3; D possibly corresponds to TRBD1 (5 bases). Germline CDR1 is GTSNPN and CDR2 is SVGIG (reference sequence). The CDR3 sequence is 13 residues long. The germline V and J ends were trimmed by 5 bases and 2 bases, with 11 bases remaining between them. CDR3 region: CAWFDRFTDTQYF. DNA for the CDR3: TGTGCCTGGTTTGACAGATTCACAGATACGCAGTATTTT.

The genes are TRBV27 and TRBJ2-1, with TRBD2 matching over 7 bases. CDR1 and CDR2 from the germline V gene are MNHEY and SMNVEV (reference sequence). The CDR3 has 15 residues. Losses at the gene ends were 0 bases for V and 3 bases for J; bases not matched to a gene: 2. This chain's CDR3 is CASSLSGTNYNEQFF. The CDR3 nucleotides read TGTGCCAGCAGTTTATCCGGGACTAACTACAATGAGCAGTTCTTC.

The gene calls are TRBV2 and TRBJ2-7; tentatively, D is TRBD2 (5 bases). V lost 4 bases to trimming and J lost 5 bases, with 12 bases between them. Germline V lookup: CDR1 SNHLY, CDR2 FYNNEI. CDR3 size: 13 residues. CDR3 sequence reads: CASSVNLADEQYF. The CDR3 DNA is TGTGCCAGCAGTGTAAACCTAGCAGACGAGCAGTACTTC.

The rearrangement links TRBV18 to TRBJ2-5, with 9 positions matching TRBD1. The junction had 4 bases not matched to a gene; V was cut back by 3 bases and J by 5 bases. This CDR3 contains 14 residues. Germline assignment: CDR1 KGHSH and CDR2 LQKENI. This chain's CDR3 is CASSPRQGDETQYF. CDR3 coding DNA: TGTGCCAGCTCACCTCGACAGGGGGATGAGACCCAGTACTTC.

The rearrangement links TRBV5-4 to TRBJ2-7; TRBD2 matches 8 bases. The CDR3 totals 18 residues. Germline CDR1 and CDR2: SGHNT and YYREEE (reference sequence). Trimming cost V 4 bases and J 5 bases; bases outside gene matches: 20. The CDR3 sequence: CASSAPGLVAGSLDEQYF. CDR3 DNA: TGTGCCAGCAGCGCACCTGGGTTAGTAGCGGGGAGTCTAGACGAGCAGTACTTC.

The rearrangement joins TRBV9 to TRBJ2-7; TRBD1 matches 10 bases. V was pared by 3 bases and J by 6 bases, with 6 bases of the junction left unmatched. The germline V gene has CDR1 SGDLS and CDR2 YYNGEE. The CDR3 is made up of 14 amino acids. Written as DNA, the CDR3 is TGTGCCAGCAGCGCAGCCGGGACAGGGGTCGAGCAGTACTTC. This sequence encodes CASSAAGTGVEQYF.

V usage is TRBV4-3 and J usage is TRBJ2-7, with D tentatively TRBD1 (5 bases). The V gene's germline CDR1 is LGHNA and CDR2 YSLEER. This CDR3 contains 16 residues. V was clipped by 2 bases and J by 5 bases, with 19 bases between them. The CDR3 spells CASSQSPWGQGDEQYF. Written as DNA, the CDR3 is TGCGCCAGCAGCCAATCCCCCTGGGGCCAGGGTGACGAGCAGTACTTC.

With respect to this clone: A read error may produce the germline difference seen at one junction end. V gene TRBV19 combines with J gene TRBJ2-6, with TRBD2 matching over 11 bases. The germline gives CDR1 LNHDA, CDR2 SQIVND (reference sequence). The CDR3 consists of 18 residues. The CDR3 is CASSARLAGSSRANVLTF. As DNA, the CDR3 is TGTGCCAGTAGTGCTCGACTAGCGGGGAGCTCTAGGGCCAACGTCCTGACTTTC.

The chain couples TRBV2 to TRBJ2-1; tentatively, D is TRBD1 (5 bases). The CDR3 is 16 residues long. Germline-derived CDR1 and CDR2 are SNHLY and FYNNEI. V was cut by 7 bases and J by 2 bases, with 18 bases left in between. The CDR3: CASIPARTLTYNEQFF. CDR3 DNA: TGTGCCAGCATTCCAGCGCGGACACTTACCTACAATGAGCAGTTCTTC.